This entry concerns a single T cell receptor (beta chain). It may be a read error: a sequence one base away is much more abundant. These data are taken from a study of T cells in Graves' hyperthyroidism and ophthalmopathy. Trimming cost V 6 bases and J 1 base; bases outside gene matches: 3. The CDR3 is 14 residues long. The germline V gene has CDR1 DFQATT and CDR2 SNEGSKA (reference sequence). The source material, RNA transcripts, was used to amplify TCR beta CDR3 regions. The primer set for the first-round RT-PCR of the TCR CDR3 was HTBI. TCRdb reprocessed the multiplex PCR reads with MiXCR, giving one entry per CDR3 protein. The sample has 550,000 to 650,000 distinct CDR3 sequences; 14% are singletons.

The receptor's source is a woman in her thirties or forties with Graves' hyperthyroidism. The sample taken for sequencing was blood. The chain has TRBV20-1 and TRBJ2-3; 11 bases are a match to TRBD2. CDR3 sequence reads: CSAVLAGGTDTQYF. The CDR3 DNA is TGCAGTGCCGTACTAGCGGGGGGCACAGATACGCAGTATTTT.